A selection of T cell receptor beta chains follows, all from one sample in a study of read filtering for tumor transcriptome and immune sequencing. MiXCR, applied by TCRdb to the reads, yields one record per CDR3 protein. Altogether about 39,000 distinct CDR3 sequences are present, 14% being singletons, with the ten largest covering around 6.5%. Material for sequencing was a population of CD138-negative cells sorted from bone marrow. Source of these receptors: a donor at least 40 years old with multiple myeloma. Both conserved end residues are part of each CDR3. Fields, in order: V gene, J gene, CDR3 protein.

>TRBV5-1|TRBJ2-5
CASSLSGASEETQYF
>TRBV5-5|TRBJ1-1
CASSSGTGWNMNTEAFF
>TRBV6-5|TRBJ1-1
CASRDTKDTEAFF
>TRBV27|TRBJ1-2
CASRTPSGSSFGYTF
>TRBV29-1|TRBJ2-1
CSVGGQGNYNEQFF
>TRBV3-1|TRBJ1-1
CASGGNTEAFF
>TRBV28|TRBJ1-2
CASSPGQEGYGYTF
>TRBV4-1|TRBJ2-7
CASSQDGRGIYEQYF
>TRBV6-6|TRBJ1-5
CASSPGTGLLNQPQHF
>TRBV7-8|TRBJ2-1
CASSLSGLAGVGQFF
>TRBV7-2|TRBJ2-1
CASSLGRGIMSEQFF
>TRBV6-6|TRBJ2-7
CASRSGTTTHEQYF
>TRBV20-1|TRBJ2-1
CSARWGYNEQFF
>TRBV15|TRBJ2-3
CATSRDRGTDTQYF
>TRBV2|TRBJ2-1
CASSGSGAYNEQFF
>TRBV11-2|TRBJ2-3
CASSLPWSTDTQYF
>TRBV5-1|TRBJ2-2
CASSSTGTTGELFF
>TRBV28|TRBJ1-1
CASSVRQNTEAFF
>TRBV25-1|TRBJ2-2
CASSDKIATTGELFF
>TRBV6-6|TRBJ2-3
CASRVAGVTDTQYF
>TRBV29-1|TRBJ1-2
CSVGGYRGQNYGYTF
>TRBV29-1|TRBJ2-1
CSVGGQSSYNEQFF
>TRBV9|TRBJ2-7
CASSSRDGAYEQYF